This entry lists 3 T cell receptor beta chains sequenced from one sample in a study of graft-versus-host responses after intestinal transplantation. Sequencing used immunoSEQ multiplex PCR; TCRdb keeps in-frame clones, though not all of them. The sample lists about 12,000 clones, approximately 94% occurring once. Source: PBMCs, taken 1032 days after intestinal transplantation. Receptors were obtained from a human patient who received an intestinal transplant, so some T cells may come from the graft donor.

The V call is TRBV5-1, the J call TRBJ2-7; no firm D call. The CDR3 extends over 13 amino acids. With 0 bases removed from V and 2 bases from J, the gap between germline ends came to 6 bases. The germline CDR1 and CDR2 sequences are SGHRS and YFSETQ. CDR3 in DNA: TGCGCCAGCAGCTTGGGCCCGGCCTACGAGCAGTACTTC. Protein product: CASSLGPAYEQYF. The whole variable domain, filled in from reference TRBV5-1 and TRBJ2-7, reads KAGVTQTPRYLIKTRGQQVTLSCSPISGHRSVSWYQQTPGQGLQFLFEYFSETQRNKGNFPGRFSGRQFSNSRSEMNVSTLELGDSALYLCASSLGPAYEQYFGPGTRLTVT.

V gene TRBV7-4 combines with J gene TRBJ1-1; D call uncertain. The germline gives CDR1 SGHVT, CDR2 SQSDAQ. Between the trimmed V and J ends, which lost 7 bases and 4 bases, there was a span of 7 bases. This CDR3 comprises 11 residues. The CDR3 is CASTVGTEAFF. The CDR3 DNA is TGTGCCAGCACGGTGGGCACTGAAGCTTTCTTT.

V is TRBV6-9 and J is TRBJ1-2, with 12 bases fitting TRBD1. J was trimmed by 12 bases and V by 5 bases; bases with no gene match: 13. Per the germline V gene, CDR1 is MNHGY and CDR2 is SVAAGI. There are 15 residues in the CDR3. The CDR3 nucleotides are TGTGCCAGCAGTCCGCGGGACAGGGGGCCGGCTTGGGACACCTTC. Residues: CASSPRDRGPAWDTF.